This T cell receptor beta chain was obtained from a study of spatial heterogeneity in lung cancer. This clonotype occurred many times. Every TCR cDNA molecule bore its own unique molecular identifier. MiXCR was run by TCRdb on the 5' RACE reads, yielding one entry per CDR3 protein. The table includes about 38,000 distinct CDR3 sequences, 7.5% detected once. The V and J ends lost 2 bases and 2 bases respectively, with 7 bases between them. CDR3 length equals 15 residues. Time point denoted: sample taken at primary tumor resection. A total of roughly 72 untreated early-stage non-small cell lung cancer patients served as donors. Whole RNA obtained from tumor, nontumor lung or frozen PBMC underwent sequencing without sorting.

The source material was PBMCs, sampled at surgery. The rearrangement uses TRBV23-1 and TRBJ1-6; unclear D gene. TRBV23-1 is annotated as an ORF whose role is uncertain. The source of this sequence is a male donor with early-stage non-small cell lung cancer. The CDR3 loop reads CASSQRRTYNSPLHF. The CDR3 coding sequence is TGCGCCAGCAGTCAACGCCGGACCTATAATTCACCCCTCCACTTT.